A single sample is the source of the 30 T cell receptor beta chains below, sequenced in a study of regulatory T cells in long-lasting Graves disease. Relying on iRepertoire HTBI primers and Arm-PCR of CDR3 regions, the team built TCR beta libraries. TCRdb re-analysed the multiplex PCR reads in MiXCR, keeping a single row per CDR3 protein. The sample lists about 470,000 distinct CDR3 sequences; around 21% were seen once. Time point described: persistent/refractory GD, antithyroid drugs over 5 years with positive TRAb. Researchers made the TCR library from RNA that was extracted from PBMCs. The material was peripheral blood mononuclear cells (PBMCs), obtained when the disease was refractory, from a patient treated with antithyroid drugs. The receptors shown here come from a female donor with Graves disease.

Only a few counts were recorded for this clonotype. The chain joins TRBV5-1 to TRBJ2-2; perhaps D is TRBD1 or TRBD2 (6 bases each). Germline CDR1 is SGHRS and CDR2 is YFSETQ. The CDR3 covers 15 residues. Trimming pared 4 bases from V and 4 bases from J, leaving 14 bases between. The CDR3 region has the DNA TGCGCCAGCAGCCCCTTCTCGGGGGCCACCGGGGAGCTGTTTTTT. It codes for CASSPFSGATGELFF.

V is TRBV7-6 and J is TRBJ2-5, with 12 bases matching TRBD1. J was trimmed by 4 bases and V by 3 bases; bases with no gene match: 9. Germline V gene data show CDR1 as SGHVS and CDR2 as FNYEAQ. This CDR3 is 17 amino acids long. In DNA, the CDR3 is TGTGCCAGCAGCTTGGCGGGACAGGGGGCGTTGGGAGAGACCCAGTACTTC. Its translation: CASSLAGQGALGETQYF.

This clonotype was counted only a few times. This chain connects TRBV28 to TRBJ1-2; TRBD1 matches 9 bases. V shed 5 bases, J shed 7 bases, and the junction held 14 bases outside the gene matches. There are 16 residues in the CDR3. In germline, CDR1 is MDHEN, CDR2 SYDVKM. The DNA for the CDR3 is TGTGCCAGCAGTACCCCTGTTGGGACAGGGAGATCTGGCTACACCTTC. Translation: CASSTPVGTGRSGYTF.

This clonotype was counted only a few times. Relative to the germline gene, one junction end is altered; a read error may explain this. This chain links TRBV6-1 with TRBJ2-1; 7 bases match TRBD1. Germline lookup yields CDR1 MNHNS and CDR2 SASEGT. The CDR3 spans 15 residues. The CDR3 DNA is TGTGCCAGCAGCCCAGACAGGGCATCCTACAATGAGCAGCTCTTC. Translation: CASSPDRASYNEQLF.

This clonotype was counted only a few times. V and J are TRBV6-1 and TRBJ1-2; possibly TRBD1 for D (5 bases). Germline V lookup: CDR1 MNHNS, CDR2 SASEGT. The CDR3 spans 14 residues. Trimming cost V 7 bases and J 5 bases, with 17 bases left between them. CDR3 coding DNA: TGTGCCAGCACCCTGGGACGGGTAGGGTATGGCTACACCTTC. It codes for CASTLGRVGYGYTF.

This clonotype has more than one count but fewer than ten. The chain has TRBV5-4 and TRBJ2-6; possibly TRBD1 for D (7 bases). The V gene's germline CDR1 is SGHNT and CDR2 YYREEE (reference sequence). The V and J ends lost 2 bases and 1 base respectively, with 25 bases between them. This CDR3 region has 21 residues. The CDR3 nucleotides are TGTGCCAGCAGCTTCGGTTCCCGTTGGAGGGACAGTTCTTCTGGGGCCAACGTCCTGACTTTC. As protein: CASSFGSRWRDSSSGANVLTF.

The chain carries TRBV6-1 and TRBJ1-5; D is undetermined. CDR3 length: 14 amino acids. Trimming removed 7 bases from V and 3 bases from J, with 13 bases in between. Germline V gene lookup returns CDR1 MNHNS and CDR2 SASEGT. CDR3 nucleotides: TGTGCCAGCAACCCGGGTTATTACAATCAGCCCCAGCATTTT. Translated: CASNPGYYNQPQHF.

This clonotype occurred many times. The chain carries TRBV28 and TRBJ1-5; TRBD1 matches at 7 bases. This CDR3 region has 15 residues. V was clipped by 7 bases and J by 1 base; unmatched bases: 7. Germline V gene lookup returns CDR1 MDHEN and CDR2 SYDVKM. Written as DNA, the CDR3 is TGTGCCAGCAAAGGGGGCGTAGGGAGCAATCAGCCCCAGCATTTT. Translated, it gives CASKGGVGSNQPQHF.

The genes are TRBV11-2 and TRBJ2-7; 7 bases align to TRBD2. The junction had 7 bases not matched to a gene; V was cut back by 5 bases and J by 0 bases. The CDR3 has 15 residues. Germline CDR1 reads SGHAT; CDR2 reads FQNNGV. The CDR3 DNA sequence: TGTGCCAGCAGCCTCCGAAGACTAGCCTCCTACGAGCAGTACTTC. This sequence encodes CASSLRRLASYEQYF.

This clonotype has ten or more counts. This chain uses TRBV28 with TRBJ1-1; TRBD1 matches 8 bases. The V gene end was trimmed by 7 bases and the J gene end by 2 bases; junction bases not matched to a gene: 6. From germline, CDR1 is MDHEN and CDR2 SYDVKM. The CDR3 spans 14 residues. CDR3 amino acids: CASMEGTGNTEAFF. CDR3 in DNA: TGTGCCAGCATGGAAGGGACAGGAAACACTGAAGCTTTCTTT.

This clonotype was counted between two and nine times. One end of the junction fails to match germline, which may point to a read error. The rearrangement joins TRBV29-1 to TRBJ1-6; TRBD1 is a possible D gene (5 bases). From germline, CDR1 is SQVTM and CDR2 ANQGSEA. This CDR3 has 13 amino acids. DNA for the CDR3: TGCAGCGTTGTAAGGCAGGGCCTTTCAGCCCTCCACTTT. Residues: CSVVRQGLSALHF.

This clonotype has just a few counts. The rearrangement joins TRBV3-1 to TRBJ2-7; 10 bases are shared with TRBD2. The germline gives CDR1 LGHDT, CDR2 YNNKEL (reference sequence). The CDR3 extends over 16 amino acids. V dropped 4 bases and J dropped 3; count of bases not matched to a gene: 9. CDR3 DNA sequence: TGTGCCAGCAGCCTGGTGGGTAGCGGGAGGTTCTACGAGCAGTACTTC. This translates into CASSLVGSGRFYEQYF.

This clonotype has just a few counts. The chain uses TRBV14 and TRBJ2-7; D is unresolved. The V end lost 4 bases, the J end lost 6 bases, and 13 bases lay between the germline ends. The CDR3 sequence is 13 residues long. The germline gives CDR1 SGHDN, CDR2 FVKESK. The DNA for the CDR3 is TGTGCCAGCAGCCTCGTCACAGCACCCGAGCAGTACTTC. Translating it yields CASSLVTAPEQYF. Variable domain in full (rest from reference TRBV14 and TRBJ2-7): EAGVTQFPSHSVIEKGQTVTLRCDPISGHDNLYWYRRVMGKEIKFLLHFVKESKQDESGMPNNRFLAERTGGTYSTLKVQPAELEDSGVYFCASSLVTAPEQYFGPGTRLTVT.

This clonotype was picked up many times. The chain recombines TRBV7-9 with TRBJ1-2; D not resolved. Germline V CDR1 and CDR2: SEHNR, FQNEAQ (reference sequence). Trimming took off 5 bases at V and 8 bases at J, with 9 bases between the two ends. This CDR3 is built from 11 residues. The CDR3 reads CASSPTVGYTF. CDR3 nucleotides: TGTGCCAGCAGCCCCACAGTGGGCTACACCTTC.

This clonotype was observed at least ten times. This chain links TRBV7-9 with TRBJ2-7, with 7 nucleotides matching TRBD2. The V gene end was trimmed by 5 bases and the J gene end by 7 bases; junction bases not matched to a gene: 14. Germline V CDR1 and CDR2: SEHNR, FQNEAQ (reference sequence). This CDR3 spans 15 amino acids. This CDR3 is CASSPRGGQIGEQYF. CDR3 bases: TGTGCCAGCAGCCCCCGGGGAGGGCAAATTGGTGAGCAGTACTTC.

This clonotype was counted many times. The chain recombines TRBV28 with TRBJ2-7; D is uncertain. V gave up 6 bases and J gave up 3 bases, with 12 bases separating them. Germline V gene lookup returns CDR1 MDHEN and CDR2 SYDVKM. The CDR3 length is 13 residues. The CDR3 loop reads CASSPVRRYEQYF. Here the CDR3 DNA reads TGTGCCAGCAGCCCCGTGCGGCGCTACGAGCAGTACTTC. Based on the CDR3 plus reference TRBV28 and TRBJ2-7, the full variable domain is DVKVTQSSRYLVKRTGEKVFLECVQDMDHENMFWYRQDPGLGLRLIYFSYDVKMKEKGDIPEGYSVSREKKERFSLILESASTNQTSMYLCASSPVRRYEQYFGPGTRLTVT.

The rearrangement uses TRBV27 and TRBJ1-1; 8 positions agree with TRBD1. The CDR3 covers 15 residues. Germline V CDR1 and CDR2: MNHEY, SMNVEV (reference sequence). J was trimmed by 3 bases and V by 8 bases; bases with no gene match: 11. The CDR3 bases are TGTGCCAGCGCGGCAGGGGGCGCGGGGGACACTGAAGCTTTCTTT. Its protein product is CASAAGGAGDTEAFF.

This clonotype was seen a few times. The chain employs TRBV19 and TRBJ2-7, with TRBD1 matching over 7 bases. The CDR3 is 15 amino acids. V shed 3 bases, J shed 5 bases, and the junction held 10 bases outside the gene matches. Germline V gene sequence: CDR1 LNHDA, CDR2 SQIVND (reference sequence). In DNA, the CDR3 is TGTGCCAGTAGTATCCAGTCGACAGGGTCTAACGAGCAGTACTTC. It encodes CASSIQSTGSNEQYF. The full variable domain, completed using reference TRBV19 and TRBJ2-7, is DGGITQSPKYLFRKEGQNVTLSCEQNLNHDAMYWYRQDPGQGLRLIYYSQIVNDFQKGDIAEGYSVSREKKESFPLTVTSAQKNPTAFYLCASSIQSTGSNEQYFGPGTRLTVT.

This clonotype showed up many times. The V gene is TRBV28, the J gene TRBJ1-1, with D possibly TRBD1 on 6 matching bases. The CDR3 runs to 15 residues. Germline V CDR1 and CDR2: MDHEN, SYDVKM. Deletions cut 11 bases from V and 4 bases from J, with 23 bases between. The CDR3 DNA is TGTGCCGGGGGGGATAGGGGGGCATTGGGCACTGAAGCTTTCTTT. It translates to CAGGDRGALGTEAFF.

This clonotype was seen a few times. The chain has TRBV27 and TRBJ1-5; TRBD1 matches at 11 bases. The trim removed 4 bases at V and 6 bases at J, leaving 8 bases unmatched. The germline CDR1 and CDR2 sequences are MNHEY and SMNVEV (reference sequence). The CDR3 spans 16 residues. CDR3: CASSSRTGGEVQPQHF. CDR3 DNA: TGTGCCAGCAGTTCCCGGACAGGGGGCGAAGTTCAGCCCCAGCATTTT.

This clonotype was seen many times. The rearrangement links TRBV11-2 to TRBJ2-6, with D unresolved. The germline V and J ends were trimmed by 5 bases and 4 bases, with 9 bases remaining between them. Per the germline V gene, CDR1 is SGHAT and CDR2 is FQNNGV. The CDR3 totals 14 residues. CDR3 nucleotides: TGTGCCAGCAGCAGGGCCTACGGGGCCAACGTCCTGACTTTC. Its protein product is CASSRAYGANVLTF.

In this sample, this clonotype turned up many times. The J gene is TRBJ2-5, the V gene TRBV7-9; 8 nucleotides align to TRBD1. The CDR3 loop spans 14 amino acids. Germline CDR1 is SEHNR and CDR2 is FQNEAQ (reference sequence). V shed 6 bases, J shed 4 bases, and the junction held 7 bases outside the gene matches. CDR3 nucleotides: TGTGCCAGCAGGAAAACTACAGGGGGAGAGACCCAGTACTTC. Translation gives CASRKTTGGETQYF. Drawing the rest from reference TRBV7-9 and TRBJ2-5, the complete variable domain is DTGVSQNPRHKITKRGQNVTFRCDPISEHNRLYWYRQTLGQGPEFLTYFQNEAQLEKSRLLSDRFSAERPKGSFSTLEIQRTEQGDSAMYLCASRKTTGGETQYFGPGTRLLVL.

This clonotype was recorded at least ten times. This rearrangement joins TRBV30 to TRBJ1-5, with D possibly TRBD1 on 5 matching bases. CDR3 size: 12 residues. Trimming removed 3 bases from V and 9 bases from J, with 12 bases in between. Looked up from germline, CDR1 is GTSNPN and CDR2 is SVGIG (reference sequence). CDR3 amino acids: CAWRPPGGPQHF. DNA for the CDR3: TGTGCCTGGAGGCCGCCTGGGGGGCCCCAGCATTTT.

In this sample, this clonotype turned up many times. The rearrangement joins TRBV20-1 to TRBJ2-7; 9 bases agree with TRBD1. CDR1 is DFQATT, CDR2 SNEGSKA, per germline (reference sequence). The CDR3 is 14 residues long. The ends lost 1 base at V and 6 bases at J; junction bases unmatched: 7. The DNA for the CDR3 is TGCAGTGCTAGAGCCGGACAGGGGCAGATCGAGCAGTACTTC. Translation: CSARAGQGQIEQYF.

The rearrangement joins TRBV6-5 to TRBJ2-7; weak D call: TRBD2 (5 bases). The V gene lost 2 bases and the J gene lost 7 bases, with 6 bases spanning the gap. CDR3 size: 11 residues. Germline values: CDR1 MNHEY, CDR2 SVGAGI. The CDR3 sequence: CASSYEREQYF. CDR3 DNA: TGTGCCAGCAGTTACGAGCGGGAGCAGTACTTC.

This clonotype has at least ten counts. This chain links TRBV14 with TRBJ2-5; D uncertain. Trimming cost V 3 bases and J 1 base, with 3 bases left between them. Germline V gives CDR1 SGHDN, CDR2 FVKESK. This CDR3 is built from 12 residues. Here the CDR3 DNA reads TGTGCCAGCAGCCAGTCCCAAGAGACCCAGTACTTC. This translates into CASSQSQETQYF.

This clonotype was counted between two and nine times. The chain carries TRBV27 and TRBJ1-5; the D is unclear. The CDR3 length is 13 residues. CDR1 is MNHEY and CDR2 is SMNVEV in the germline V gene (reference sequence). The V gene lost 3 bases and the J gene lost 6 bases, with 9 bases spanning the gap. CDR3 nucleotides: TGTGCCAGCAGTTTTACGGAGGGTCAGCCCCAGCATTTT. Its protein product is CASSFTEGQPQHF.

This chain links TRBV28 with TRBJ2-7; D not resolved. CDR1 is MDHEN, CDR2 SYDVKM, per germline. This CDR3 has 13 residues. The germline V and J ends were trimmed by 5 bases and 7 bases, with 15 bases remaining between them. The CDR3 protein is CASSLLDVREQYF. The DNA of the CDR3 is TGTGCCAGCAGTCTCTTGGACGTACGAGAGCAGTACTTC.

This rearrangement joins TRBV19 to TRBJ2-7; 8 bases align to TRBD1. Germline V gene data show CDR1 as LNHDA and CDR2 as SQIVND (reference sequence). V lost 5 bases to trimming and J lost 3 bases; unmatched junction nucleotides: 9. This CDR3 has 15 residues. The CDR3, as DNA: TGTGCCAGTAGTGCTACAGGGGGACATCACTACGAGCAGTACTTC. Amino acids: CASSATGGHHYEQYF.

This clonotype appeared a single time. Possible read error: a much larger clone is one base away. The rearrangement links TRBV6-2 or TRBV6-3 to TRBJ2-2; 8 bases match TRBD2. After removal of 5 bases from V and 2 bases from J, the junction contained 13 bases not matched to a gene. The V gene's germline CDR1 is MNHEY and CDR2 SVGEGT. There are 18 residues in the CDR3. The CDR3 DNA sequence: TGTGCCAGCAGTCCCGCGGCGGGGGGCGCTTTTAACACCGGGGAGCTGTTTTTT. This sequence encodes CASSPAAGGAFNTGELFF.